A selection of T cell receptor beta chains follows, all from one sample in a study of T cell responses to AZD1222 COVID-19 vaccine. TCRdb's copy holds only in-frame clones and misses some; the assay was immunoSEQ multiplex PCR. Seen here are about 140,000 clones, more than 85% observed once, and the top ten hold under 4.5%. Here the sequenced sample was peripheral blood, taken 28 days after the second AZD1222 dose. The receptors stem from an adult who received the AZD1222 COVID-19 vaccine. The CDR3 runs from the conserved cysteine through the conserved F or W. D genes are given only for firm matches. Size tells how often a clone was seen (once, few, many) or the class of an expanded clone, and some rows leave it out.

abundance	len	v_gene	j_gene	d_gene	CDR3nt	CDR3aa
once	13	TRBV7-9	TRBJ2-1	-	TGTGCCAGCAGCCCCTGGACTGACAATGAGCAGTTCTTC	CASSPWTDNEQFF
once	13	TRBV7-2	TRBJ1-1	-	TGTGCCAGCCGCCGGGACCTTAACACTGAAGCTTTCTTT	CASRRDLNTEAFF
-	12	TRBV27	TRBJ2-1	TRBD2	TGTGCCAGCAGGACCGTGGGGGAGGGTTTGGTCTTC	CASRTVGEGLVF
-	15	TRBV7-9	TRBJ1-2	-	TGTGCCAGCAGCTTAGGGGCGGATTCTAACTATGGCTACACCTTC	CASSLGADSNYGYTF
-	16	TRBV5-1	TRBJ2-1	TRBD2	TGCGCCAGCAGCTCAAGGACTAGCGGCTCCTACAATGAGCAGTTCTTC	CASSSRTSGSYNEQFF
-	14	TRBV5-1	TRBJ2-3	-	TGCGCCAGCAGCTTTCGGACTTCCACAGATACGCAGTATTTT	CASSFRTSTDTQYF
-	14	TRBV9	TRBJ1-1	TRBD1	TGTGCCAGCAGCGCTACAGGGGCGAACACTGAAGCTTTCTTT	CASSATGANTEAFF
-	15	TRBV18	TRBJ1-3	-	TGTGCCAGCTCAGAAAGCGGTGAGAGCGGAAACACCATATATTTT	CASSESGESGNTIYF
-	13	TRBV12-3/TRBV12-4	TRBJ1-5	-	TGTGCCAGCAGTTTGACGAAAGGTCAGCCCCAGCATTTT	CASSLTKGQPQHF
-	16	TRBV10-2	TRBJ1-6	-	TGCGCCAGCAACCGGGACGGGAGCTCCTATAATTCACCCCTCCACTTT	CASNRDGSSYNSPLHF